This T cell receptor (beta chain) was sequenced in a study of blood T cell repertoires in COVID-19. TCRdb's copy holds only in-frame clones and misses some; the assay was immunoSEQ multiplex PCR. The sample records some 370,000 clones, roughly 90% being singletons. The CDR3 spans 14 residues. Germline loops: CDR1 LGHNA, CDR2 YNFKEQ. V was trimmed by 8 bases and J by 9 bases, leaving 20 bases between them. Sequencing was performed on peripheral blood. The J gene is TRBJ2-1, the V gene TRBV4-2; D might be TRBD1 (6 bases). This TCR came from a man aged 40-50 years with acute or convalescent COVID-19. Here the CDR3 reads CASAAHGGQSEQFF. Written as DNA, the CDR3 is TGTGCCAGCGCAGCTCACGGTGGACAGAGTGAGCAGTTCTTC.